This T cell receptor beta chain was observed in a study of shared clonotypes between healthy human individuals. Study results and limitations: Unshared clonotypes carried lower generation probabilities than those common to all four donors.

Of note for this clone: Its target is not known.

The repertoire was sequenced with immunoSEQ multiplex PCR; TCRdb's copy has only in-frame clones and lacks some. The data contain about 1.4 million clones, roughly 96% of them singletons. Sequencing was performed on naive CD4+ T cells sorted from blood. This sample's subset: CD45RA+ positively selected. The sequence derives from a man aged 25 to 40 in good health.

CDR3 sequence: CASSPPTGEQFF. DNA for the CDR3: TGTGCCAGCTCACCACCAACGGGAGAGCAGTTCTTC. The chain is built from TRBV18 and TRBJ2-1; weak D call: TRBD2 (5 bases). The CDR3 contains 12 residues. The germline V and J ends were trimmed by 0 bases and 10 bases, with 7 bases remaining between them. Per germline, CDR1 KGHSH and CDR2 LQKENI.